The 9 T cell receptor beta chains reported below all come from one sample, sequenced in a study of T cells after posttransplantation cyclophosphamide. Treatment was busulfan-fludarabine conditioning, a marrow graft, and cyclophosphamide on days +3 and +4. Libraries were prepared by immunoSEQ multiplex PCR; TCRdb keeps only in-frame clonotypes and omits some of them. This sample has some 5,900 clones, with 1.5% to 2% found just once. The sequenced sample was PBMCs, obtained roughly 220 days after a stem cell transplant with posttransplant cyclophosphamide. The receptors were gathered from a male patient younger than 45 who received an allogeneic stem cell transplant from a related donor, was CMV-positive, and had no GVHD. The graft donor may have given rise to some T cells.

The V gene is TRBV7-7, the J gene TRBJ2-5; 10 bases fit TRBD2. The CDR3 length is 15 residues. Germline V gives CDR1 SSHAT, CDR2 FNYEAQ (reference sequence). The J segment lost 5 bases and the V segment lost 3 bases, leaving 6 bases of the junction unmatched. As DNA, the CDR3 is TGTGCCAGCAGCTTTGCTAGCGGGAGTTCGGAGACCCAGTACTTC. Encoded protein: CASSFASGSSETQYF.

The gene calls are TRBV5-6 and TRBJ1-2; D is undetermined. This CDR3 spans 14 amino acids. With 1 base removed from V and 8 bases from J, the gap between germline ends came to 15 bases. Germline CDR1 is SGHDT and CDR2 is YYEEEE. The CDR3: CASSLRGSRGGYTF. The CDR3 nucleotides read TGTGCCAGCAGCTTGCGAGGGTCACGCGGCGGCTACACCTTC.

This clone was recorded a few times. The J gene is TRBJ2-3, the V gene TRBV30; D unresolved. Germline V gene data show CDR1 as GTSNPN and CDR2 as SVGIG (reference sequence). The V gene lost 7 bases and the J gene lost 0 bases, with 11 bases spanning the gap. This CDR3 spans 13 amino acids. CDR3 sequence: CASQRTSTDTQYF. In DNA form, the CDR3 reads TGTGCCTCCCAGCGAACTAGCACAGATACGCAGTATTTT.

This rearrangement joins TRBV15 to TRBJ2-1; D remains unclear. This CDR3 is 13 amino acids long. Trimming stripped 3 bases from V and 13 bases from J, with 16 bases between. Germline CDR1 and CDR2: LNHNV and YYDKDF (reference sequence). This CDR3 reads CATSRRPALTQFF. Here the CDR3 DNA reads TGTGCCACCAGCAGGAGGCCCGCCCTCACTCAGTTCTTC.

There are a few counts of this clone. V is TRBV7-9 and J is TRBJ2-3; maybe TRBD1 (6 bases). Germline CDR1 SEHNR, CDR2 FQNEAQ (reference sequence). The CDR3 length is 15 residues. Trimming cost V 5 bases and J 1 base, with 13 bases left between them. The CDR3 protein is CASSPGGGRTDTQYF. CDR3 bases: TGTGCCAGCAGCCCTGGGGGCGGGCGCACAGATACGCAGTATTTT.

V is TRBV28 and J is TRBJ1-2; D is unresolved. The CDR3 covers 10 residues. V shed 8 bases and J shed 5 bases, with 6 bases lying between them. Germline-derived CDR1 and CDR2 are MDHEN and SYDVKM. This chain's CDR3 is CASQRYGYTF. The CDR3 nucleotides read TGTGCCAGCCAGCGATATGGCTACACCTTC.

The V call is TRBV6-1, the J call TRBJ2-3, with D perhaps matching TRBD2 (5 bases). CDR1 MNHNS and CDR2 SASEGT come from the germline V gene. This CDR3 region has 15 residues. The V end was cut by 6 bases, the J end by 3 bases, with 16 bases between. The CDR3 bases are TGTGCCAGCAGCCGGACGGGAAGTGAGACAGATACGCAGTATTTT. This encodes CASSRTGSETDTQYF.

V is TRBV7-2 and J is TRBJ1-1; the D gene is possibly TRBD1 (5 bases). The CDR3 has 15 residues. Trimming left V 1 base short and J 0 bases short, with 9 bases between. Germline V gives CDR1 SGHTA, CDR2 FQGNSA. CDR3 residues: CASSLGVGVNTEAFF. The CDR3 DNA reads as TGTGCCAGCAGCTTAGGAGTAGGGGTGAACACTGAAGCTTTCTTT.

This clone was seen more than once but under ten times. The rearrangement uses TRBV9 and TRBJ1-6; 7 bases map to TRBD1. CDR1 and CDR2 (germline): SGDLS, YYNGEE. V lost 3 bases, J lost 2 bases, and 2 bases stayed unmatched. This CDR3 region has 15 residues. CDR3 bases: TGTGCCAGCAGCGCAGGGACAGCCTATAATTCACCCCTCCACTTT. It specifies CASSAGTAYNSPLHF.